The rows below give T cell receptor beta chains drawn from one sample of a study of cytomegalovirus exposure and HLA in healthy donors. Only in-frame clones appear in the TCRdb table, and some are missing; sequencing was by immunoSEQ multiplex PCR. The sample contains under 110,000 clones, under 85% of which appear only once. Sequencing was done on a sample of PBMCs. The receptor source for this set is a man aged 35 to 55 in good health and CMV-seronegative. Each CDR3 is given with its conserved first and last residue. The order of the fields is D gene, clone size, J gene, V gene, CDR3 DNA, CDR3 protein. The D gene is left open where the match is weak. Clone size appears in some rows only: once, few, many, or a class for an expanded clone.

TRBD1 | - | TRBJ2-3 | TRBV19 | TGTGCCAGTAGTACCAGGACAGGGGGTGGTACAGATACGCAGTATTTT | CASSTRTGGGTDTQYF
- | - | TRBJ1-1 | TRBV27 | TGTGCCAGCAGCAGGGGACACCTGAACACTGAAGCTTTCTTT | CASSRGHLNTEAFF
TRBD1 | - | TRBJ2-3 | TRBV28 | TGCGCCACGACAGGGTTGAGCACAGATACGCAGTATTTT | CATTGLSTDTQYF
- | - | TRBJ1-2 | TRBV27 | TGTGCCAGCAGTTTTCTCCGGGGGAACTATGGCTACACCTTC | CASSFLRGNYGYTF
- | - | TRBJ2-1 | TRBV21-1 | TGTGCCAGCAGCAAAGAAGCGGGGGCCCCATACAATGAGCAGTTCTTC | CASSKEAGAPYNEQFF
TRBD2 | - | TRBJ2-1 | TRBV5-1 | TGCGCCAGCCCCTCGGGGGGGCTAGCGGGGGGTGAGCAGTTCTTC | CASPSGGLAGGEQFF
TRBD2 | once | TRBJ2-1 | TRBV14 | TGTGCCAGCAGCCGCCCGGGACTAGTCGGTGAGCAGTTCTTC | CASSRPGLVGEQFF
- | - | TRBJ1-2 | TRBV18 | TGTGCCAGCTCACCGTGGACGGAGGATGGCTACACCTTC | CASSPWTEDGYTF
- | once | TRBJ1-1 | TRBV4-1 | TGCGCCAGCAGCCGCTGGCTCGCGGGGGCGAGATTGAACACTGAAGCTTTCTTT | CASSRWLAGARLNTEAFF
TRBD1 | - | TRBJ2-5 | TRBV6-1 | TGTGCCAGCAGTGAAGTCAGGGGGTATTTGAAGACCCAGTACTTC | CASSEVRGYLKTQYF
- | - | TRBJ2-7 | TRBV6-1 | TGTGCCAGCAGTGGTCCCCGAGCAGGGTGGGTAACCTACGAGCAGTATTTC | CASSGPRAGWVTYEQYF
TRBD1 | - | TRBJ2-3 | TRBV4-1 | TGCGCCAGCAGCCCGAGGACAGGGGGCTTAGATACGCAGTATTTT | CASSPRTGGLDTQYF
- | - | TRBJ1-2 | TRBV10-3 | TGTGCCATCAGTGGCCGGGAGGGCATGTCCCTCTATGGCTACACCTTC | CAISGREGMSLYGYTF
- | - | TRBJ1-2 | TRBV7-2 | TGTGCCAGCAGCTCTTACAGCTATGGCTACACCTTC | CASSSYSYGYTF
TRBD2 | - | TRBJ2-1 | TRBV5-4 | TGTGCCAGCAGCCCCACTAGCGGGGGGGCTCCCAGGTCCTACAATGAGCAGTTCTTC | CASSPTSGGAPRSYNEQFF
TRBD1 | - | TRBJ2-5 | TRBV5-1 | TGCGCCAGCAGCTTATCCGGTGGGACAGGGGGCGTAGGAGAGACCCAGTACTTC | CASSLSGGTGGVGETQYF
- | - | TRBJ1-1 | TRBV2 | TGTGCCAGCAGTGAAGCCAGGGGAGCTTTCTTT | CASSEARGAFF
TRBD1 | - | TRBJ1-2 | TRBV30 | TGTGCCTGGAGGGGGTACAGGGGGAGCTATGGCTACACCTTC | CAWRGYRGSYGYTF
TRBD2 | few | TRBJ2-1 | TRBV18 | TGTGCCAGCTCACCCACTAGCGGCAATGAGCAGTTCTTC | CASSPTSGNEQFF
- | - | TRBJ1-1 | TRBV5-6 | TGTGCCAGCAGCTTGGCCGGTGAAGCTTTCTTT | CASSLAGEAFF
TRBD1 | - | TRBJ2-5 | TRBV7-7 | TGTGCTAGCAGCTTCGGACAGGTGGGAGAGGAGACCCAGTACTTC | CASSFGQVGEETQYF
- | - | TRBJ2-7 | TRBV11-2 | TGTGCCAGCAGCTCCCTACGGGGTAACGAGCAGTACTTC | CASSSLRGNEQYF
- | - | TRBJ1-5 | TRBV28 | TGTGCCAGCAGTCCCCTCCAGGGAAGGCAGCCCCAGCATTTT | CASSPLQGRQPQHF
- | - | TRBJ2-1 | TRBV1 | TGCACCAGCAGACAACTCCGGGAAGAGCAGTTCTTC | CTSRQLREEQFF
- | - | TRBJ2-1 | TRBV4-2 | TGTGCCAGCAGCCGAGTGGCGGGGGCCTCCTACAATGAGCAGTTCTTC | CASSRVAGASYNEQFF
- | - | TRBJ1-1 | TRBV30 | TGTGCCTGGAGTGTACGGAGTGAAGCTTTCTTT | CAWSVRSEAFF
- | - | TRBJ2-3 | TRBV4-2 | TGTGCCAGCAGCCAAGATTGGTCGGGGGGCACTAGCACAGATACGCAGTATTTT | CASSQDWSGGTSTDTQYF
- | - | TRBJ2-5 | TRBV10-3 | TGTGCCATCAGTGAGAGGGGGAGTGAGACCCAGTACTTC | CAISERGSETQYF
- | - | TRBJ1-1 | TRBV6-1 | TGTGCCAGCAGTGAAATGGGCAGATTGAACACTGAAGCTTTCTTT | CASSEMGRLNTEAFF
- | - | TRBJ1-4 | TRBV10-3 | TGTGCCATCAGTGCCGATTTCGGAACTAATGAAAAACTGTTTTTT | CAISADFGTNEKLFF
TRBD2 | - | TRBJ2-5 | TRBV15 | TGTGCCACCAGGGCGCGGAGACGGCCTAGCGGGTACCAAGAGACCCAGTACTTC | CATRARRRPSGYQETQYF
- | - | TRBJ1-1 | TRBV5-6 | TGTGCCAGCGCAGGGAACACTGAAGCTTTCTTT | CASAGNTEAFF